This entry is about one TCR beta chain. This receptor's antigen is unknown. No base-level quality is on record; no much larger clone is a single base apart. Additional DNA sequences in this sample encode the identical CDR3. This sample is part of a study of blood T cell repertoires in COVID-19 (TCRdb year 2020). With regard to the full study: Samples covering the acute and convalescent phases of COVID-19 were provided by collaborators in the United States, Italy and Spain. Subjects who had been exposed to COVID-19, were actively infected with it, or had recovered from it provided the deeply sampled blood TCRbeta repertoires that made up the dataset. Where available, HLA class I and class II types were obtained from metadata supplied by the sample provider rather than from assay-based typing. The samples were drawn from the first 160 participants of the ongoing ImmuneRACE study and from 1,254 subjects provided by 6 global collaborators. The prospective study material was composed of cDNA or gDNA derived from T cells, B-cell-depleted T cells, or PBMCs. A de-identified subject ID, COVID-19 status, age in years and sex were almost always included in the sample metadata. The repertoires were made available in a free public database intended to serve as a resource for research on the immune response to SARS-CoV-2. What the research found in general, with its limitations: Clinical and demographic metadata were provided uncurated, with the amount varying by source and participant.

Participants in the prospective study were aged roughly 18 to 90 years, lived in approximately 26 United States geographic areas, and enrolled through a virtual design. Cohort assignment in the prospective study relied on participant-reported clinical history from a screening survey and a study questionnaire. Recovered participants in ImmuneRACE Cohort 3 were defined by two consecutive negative NP/OP PCR tests, clearance by a healthcare professional, or resolution of symptoms. Each participant in the prospective study had whole blood, serum and a nasopharyngeal or oropharyngeal swab collected by mobile phlebotomists. Over an approximately two-month period, participants in the prospective study had the option of providing additional blood draws and questionnaires. Before DNA extraction, blood samples from the prospective study were shipped at room temperature or frozen. V is cut back by 2 bases and J by 8 bases, with 2 bases in the junction unmatched. From its cysteine to its phenylalanine, the CDR3 spans 12 amino acids. Kept here is only the CDR3 DNA, which spans 36 bases and is read in frame from base 1. CDR1 is given as MNHEY and CDR2 as SVGAGI, both from the germline V gene.

TCRbeta CDR3 regions were amplified from genomic DNA by means of the immunoSEQ Assay, a bias-controlled multiplex PCR. Regarding the original processing steps: The number of nucleated cells in each sample was estimated from the amplification of reference gene primers within the assay. To quantify the absolute abundance of each unique TCRbeta CDR3 rearrangement, sequence reads were collapsed and filtered. For each sample, productive Simpson clonality was calculated by taking the square root of Simpson's diversity index across productive rearrangements. What TCRdb holds here is the immuneACCESS table cut down to in-frame rearrangements. Part of the clones is not present; checked against another copy, under half of the missing clones reflect an unresolved V gene, and the others are unexplained. That table gives V, J and clone size, and the DNA gave D and trimming. The sample profile shows a few hundred thousand clones; roughly 89% of them were found once. Roughly 10% of the sample comes from the top ten.

Sequencing used PBMCs or T cells enriched from blood (not recorded which). The TCR comes from a woman aged 25 to 39 who had recovered from COVID-19. The chain is made from TRBV6-5 and TRBJ1-2; the junction holds 7 bases that match TRBD1. The DNA sequence reads TGTGCCAGCAGTTACAGACAGGGAGGCTACACCTTC. Its translation reads: CASSYRQGGYTF.